The 23 T cell receptor beta chains reported below all come from one sample, sequenced in a study of shared clonotypes between healthy human individuals. Assay: immunoSEQ multiplex PCR; the TCRdb copy retains only in-frame clones and omits some. The sample carries roughly 2 million clones, 90% to 95% recorded once. Input material: naive CD4+ T cells sorted from blood. Subset specified: CD45RA+ positively selected. The source is a man younger than 35 in good health.

The rearrangement links TRBV18 to TRBJ2-7; possibly TRBD1 or TRBD2 for D (5 bases each). Per the germline V gene, CDR1 is KGHSH and CDR2 is LQKENI. The CDR3 sequence is 15 residues long. V lost 6 bases and J 4 bases, leaving 19 bases between the germline ends. Here the CDR3 reads CASSPTGGVIYEQYF. The CDR3 DNA sequence: TGTGCCAGCTCGCCCACTGGGGGAGTCATATACGAGCAGTACTTC.

The chain joins TRBV27 to TRBJ2-1; TRBD2 matches 10 bases. Germline CDR1 MNHEY, CDR2 SMNVEV (reference sequence). V dropped 4 bases and J dropped 7; count of bases not matched to a gene: 7. CDR3 size: 15 residues. For the CDR3, the DNA is TGTGCCAGCAGTTCTAGCGGGAGTAAGGGGAATGAGCAGTTCTTC. Protein: CASSSSGSKGNEQFF.

The chain couples TRBV25-1 to TRBJ1-6, with TRBD1 matching over 7 bases. V gave up 6 bases and J gave up 0 bases; unmatched junction bases: 2. The CDR3 loop spans 15 amino acids. Germline V gene lookup returns CDR1 MGHDK and CDR2 SYGVNS. The CDR3 loop reads CASRGDSSYNSPLHF. CDR3 in DNA: TGTGCCAGCAGAGGGGACAGCTCCTATAATTCACCCCTCCACTTT.

This clone was recorded only once. This chain uses TRBV10-1 with TRBJ2-3; the D call may be TRBD1 or TRBD2 (6 bases each). Trimming removed 6 bases at V and 2 bases at J, with 21 bases between. Germline assignment: CDR1 WNHNN and CDR2 SYGVQD (reference sequence). The CDR3 runs 17 residues. Written as DNA, the CDR3 is TGCGCCAGCAGCGACTACGGGGGCATATTCTTCACAGATACGCAGTATTTT. Its translation is CASSDYGGIFFTDTQYF.

The V and J genes are TRBV21-1 and TRBJ2-2; TRBD2, the D gene given by the table, was not confirmed from the DNA. TRBV21-1 represents a pseudogene. The CDR3 extends over 16 amino acids. The chain's CDR3 is CASSKVPRMNTGELFF. As DNA, the CDR3 is TGTGCCAGCAGCAAAGTGCCTAGGATGAACACCGGGGAGCTGTTTTTT.

Only one count was recorded for this clone. The chain carries TRBV30 and TRBJ2-4, with D possibly TRBD1 on 5 matching bases. V lost 3 bases and J 1 base, leaving 7 bases between the germline ends. Germline V gene sequence: CDR1 GTSNPN, CDR2 SVGIG (reference sequence). The CDR3 extends over 13 amino acids. The CDR3 region is CAWRGVAKNIQYF. The CDR3 DNA reads TGTGCCTGGAGAGGGGTCGCCAAAAACATTCAGTACTTC.

The V call is TRBV29-1, the J call TRBJ1-1; D is possibly TRBD1 (5 bases). Trimming removed 4 bases at V and 7 bases at J, with 10 bases between. CDR1 and CDR2 from the germline V gene are SQVTM and ANQGSEA. This CDR3 spans 11 amino acids. The CDR3 spells CSVAGSGEAFF. For the CDR3, the DNA is TGCAGCGTTGCAGGGAGCGGTGAAGCTTTCTTT. The full variable domain, in which reference TRBV29-1 and TRBJ1-1 provide the parts outside the CDR3, is SAVISQKPSRDICQRGTSLTIQCQVDSQVTMMFWYRQQPGQSLTLIATANQGSEATYESGFVIDKFPISRPNLTFSTLTVSNMSPEDSSIYLCSVAGSGEAFFGQGTRLTVV.

V gene TRBV30 combines with J gene TRBJ2-1, with D maybe TRBD2 (5 bases). The germline CDR1 and CDR2 sequences are GTSNPN and SVGIG (reference sequence). The V gene lost 3 bases and the J gene lost 9 bases, with 15 bases spanning the gap. The CDR3 runs to 13 residues. The DNA of the CDR3 is TGTGCCTGGAGCGCAACCTGGACTGGTGAGCAGTTCTTC. Translation: CAWSATWTGEQFF.

The V call is TRBV7-9, the J call TRBJ2-7, with a weak D call TRBD1 (6 bases). The CDR3 totals 17 residues. The germline V gene encodes CDR1 SEHNR and CDR2 FQNEAQ (reference sequence). V lost 0 bases and J lost 0, with 15 bases in between. CDR3 sequence reads: CASSLAWTGTSSYEQYF. DNA for the CDR3: TGTGCCAGCAGCTTAGCGTGGACGGGGACAAGCTCCTACGAGCAGTACTTC.

This chain joins TRBV7-2 and TRBJ1-1, with D perhaps matching TRBD1 (5 bases). The CDR3 extends over 15 amino acids. Germline V gene lookup returns CDR1 SGHTA and CDR2 FQGNSA. Trimming shortened V by 0 bases and J by 2 bases, and 10 bases separated the two germline ends. The CDR3 DNA follows: TGTGCCAGCAGCTTAGCCAATCAGGGAAACACTGAAGCTTTCTTT. Its translation is CASSLANQGNTEAFF.

This sequence joins TRBV6-1 and TRBJ2-1, with D perhaps matching TRBD1 (5 bases). Germline CDR1 reads MNHNS; CDR2 reads SASEGT. V lost 7 bases, J lost 10 bases, and 17 bases lay in between. This CDR3 comprises 13 residues. As DNA, the CDR3 is TGTGCCAGCACCAGGAAGGGGTTTTGGGAGCAGTTCTTC. This encodes CASTRKGFWEQFF.

Comment on this clone: The sample holds other DNA sequences that translate to the same CDR3. The rearrangement links TRBV5-1 to TRBJ2-1; tentatively, D is TRBD1 (7 bases). CDR1 is SGHRS, CDR2 YFSETQ, per germline. The CDR3 runs 15 residues. V dropped 1 base and J dropped 0 bases, with 8 bases sitting between them. The CDR3 DNA reads TGCGCCAGCAGCTTGCAGGGGGGCTCCTACAATGAGCAGTTCTTC. This codes for CASSLQGGSYNEQFF.

This chain connects TRBV28 to TRBJ2-7; TRBD2 aligns across 8 bases. The CDR3 spans 15 residues. Germline V gene sequence: CDR1 MDHEN, CDR2 SYDVKM. The V gene end was trimmed by 5 bases and the J gene end by 6 bases; junction bases not matched to a gene: 12. CDR3 nucleotides: TGTGCCAGCAGTCAGCTTTCGGGGGGGTTGGCCGAGCAGTACTTC. Its translation is CASSQLSGGLAEQYF.

The rearrangement links TRBV4-3 to TRBJ2-7; D unclear. Trimming cost V 0 bases and J 0 bases, with 12 bases left between them. The germline gives CDR1 LGHNA, CDR2 YSLEER. The CDR3 totals 16 residues. The CDR3 DNA is TGCGCCAGCAGCCAAGACCTCCGCCGGAGCTCCTACGAGCAGTACTTC. Translating gives CASSQDLRRSSYEQYF.

In this sample, this clone turned up once. This chain joins TRBV2 and TRBJ2-4; a weak D match, TRBD1 (5 bases). Germline-derived CDR1 and CDR2 are SNHLY and FYNNEI. V was cut by 2 bases and J by 1 base, with 15 bases left in between. The CDR3 length is 17 residues. CDR3 DNA sequence: TGTGCCAGCAGTGAATACCAAGGGGCATTGGCCAAAAACATTCAGTACTTC. Its translation is CASSEYQGALAKNIQYF.

V is TRBV9 and J is TRBJ2-3; D is unclear. This CDR3 has 16 residues. Germline V gene lookup returns CDR1 SGDLS and CDR2 YYNGEE. V lost 0 bases, J lost 0 bases, and 11 bases lay in between. The CDR3 sequence is CASSVGTKTSTDTQYF. DNA for the CDR3: TGTGCCAGCAGCGTAGGAACTAAAACTAGCACAGATACGCAGTATTTT. The full variable domain, completed using reference TRBV9 and TRBJ2-3, is DSGVTQTPKHLITATGQRVTLRCSPRSGDLSVYWYQQSLDQGLQFLIQYYNGEERAKGNILERFSAQQFPDLHSELNLSSLELGDSALYFCASSVGTKTSTDTQYFGPGTRLTVL.

This chain joins TRBV6-6 and TRBJ2-5; no clear D. The V end lost 7 bases, the J end lost 5 bases, and 17 bases lay between the germline ends. Germline lookup yields CDR1 MNHNY and CDR2 SVGAGI (reference sequence). The CDR3 sequence is 14 residues long. The CDR3 nucleotides read TGTGCCAGCACCTACAACCCACAGACGGAGACCCAGTACTTC. Its protein product is CASTYNPQTETQYF.

The chain is built from TRBV7-9 and TRBJ2-7; D remains ambiguous. Per the germline V gene, CDR1 is SEHNR and CDR2 is FQNEAQ (reference sequence). This CDR3 has 14 amino acids. V lost 7 bases and J 5 bases, leaving 18 bases between the germline ends. CDR3: CASTNTSRAHEQYF. CDR3 coding DNA: TGTGCCAGCACCAATACCAGTCGGGCCCACGAGCAGTACTTC.

The V call is TRBV7-9, the J call TRBJ2-7; 7 bases map to TRBD2. The CDR3 loop spans 15 amino acids. Germline CDR1 SEHNR, CDR2 FQNEAQ (reference sequence). Trimming cost V 2 bases and J 4 bases; bases outside gene matches: 8. The CDR3 DNA sequence: TGTGCCAGCAGCTTATCTAGCGGAGTGGGGTACGAGCAGTACTTC. It yields the protein CASSLSSGVGYEQYF.

Notes on this clone: The identical CDR3 is also encoded by other nucleotide sequences in the sample. The CDR3 sequence is CASSFAGGSTDTQYF. The CDR3 bases are TGCGCCAGCAGCTTTGCCGGGGGGAGCACAGATACGCAGTATTTT. This chain uses TRBV5-1 with TRBJ2-3, with TRBD2 matching 7 bases. CDR1 and CDR2 from the germline V gene are SGHRS and YFSETQ. The CDR3 is 15 residues long. The trim removed 2 bases at V and 0 bases at J, leaving 3 bases unmatched.

The rearrangement uses TRBV19 and TRBJ1-2; unclear D gene. The ends were cut back, 4 bases at V and 2 bases at J, with 11 bases in the middle. Germline values: CDR1 LNHDA, CDR2 SQIVND (reference sequence). CDR3 length equals 14 residues. The CDR3 nucleotides are TGTGCCAGTAGTACTGGACGAGCCAACTATGGCTACACCTTC. Translation gives CASSTGRANYGYTF.

This clone showed up just once. J is TRBJ2-7 and V is TRBV2; D perhaps matches TRBD1 (5 bases). From germline, CDR1 is SNHLY and CDR2 FYNNEI. The V end lost 5 bases, the J end lost 6 bases, and 11 bases lay between the germline ends. The CDR3 totals 12 residues. The CDR3 reads CASSSDTAEQYF. The CDR3 DNA reads as TGTGCCAGCAGTTCGGACACGGCCGAGCAGTACTTC.

V is TRBV30 and J is TRBJ2-2; unclear D gene. The germline gives CDR1 GTSNPN, CDR2 SVGIG (reference sequence). V dropped 4 bases and J dropped 3 bases, with 15 bases sitting between them. The CDR3 has 15 amino acids. This CDR3 reads CAWTLVGSYTGELFF. The CDR3 coding sequence is TGTGCCTGGACGCTCGTGGGCTCCTACACCGGGGAGCTGTTTTTT.